The sequence of this TCR beta chain was determined in a study of cytomegalovirus exposure and HLA in healthy donors. Donors in the study were healthy people who gave bone marrow. Germline V lookup: CDR1 GTSNPN, CDR2 SVGIG (reference sequence). V was clipped by 7 bases and J by 2 bases; unmatched bases: 15. The length of the CDR3 is 16 residues. Primers: 60 Vbeta forward and 13 Jbeta reverse. The table came from immunoSEQ multiplex PCR; TCRdb's copy has only in-frame clones and leaves some out. Here the sample spans over 150,000 clones, around 79% being singletons. The receptor was isolated from a woman younger than 35 in good health and CMV-seronegative. The chain recombines TRBV30 with TRBJ2-7; the match to TRBD1 covers 9 bases. Specimen: PBMCs. The CDR3 reads CALSKPTGGYAYEQYF. In nucleotides, the CDR3 is TGTGCCTTATCAAAACCGACAGGGGGTTACGCCTACGAGCAGTACTTC.